The clone carrying this T cell receptor (beta chain) has only a few counts. The V end lost 6 bases, the J end lost 2 bases, and 14 bases lay between the germline ends. Germline assignment: CDR1 LNHDA and CDR2 SQIVND (reference sequence). CDR3 length: 14 residues. This specimen comes from a study of blood T cell repertoires in COVID-19. Study at large: T cells, B-cell-depleted T cells, or PBMCs supplied cDNA or gDNA.

Per the authors' pipeline: Cell counts per sample came from amplifying reference gene primers. Sequenced by immunoSEQ multiplex PCR; TCRdb stores in-frame clones only, minus some. D and trimming were read from the DNA, whereas the V and J calls and clone size are those reported in that table. This repertoire shows about 140,000 clones, around 88% found once; its top ten account for 5%. The source material was peripheral blood. This receptor was taken from a human donor in a cohort sampled during active COVID-19. The chain employs TRBV19 and TRBJ2-7, with a tentative D call TRBD1 (5 bases). The CDR3 DNA follows: TGTGCCAGTAGCCCATGGGGCGGTACCTACGAGCAGTACTTC. Amino acid sequence: CASSPWGGTYEQYF. Full variable domain (missing parts from reference TRBV19 and TRBJ2-7): DGGITQSPKYLFRKEGQNVTLSCEQNLNHDAMYWYRQDPGQGLRLIYYSQIVNDFQKGDIAEGYSVSREKKESFPLTVTSAQKNPTAFYLCASSPWGGTYEQYFGPGTRLTVT.